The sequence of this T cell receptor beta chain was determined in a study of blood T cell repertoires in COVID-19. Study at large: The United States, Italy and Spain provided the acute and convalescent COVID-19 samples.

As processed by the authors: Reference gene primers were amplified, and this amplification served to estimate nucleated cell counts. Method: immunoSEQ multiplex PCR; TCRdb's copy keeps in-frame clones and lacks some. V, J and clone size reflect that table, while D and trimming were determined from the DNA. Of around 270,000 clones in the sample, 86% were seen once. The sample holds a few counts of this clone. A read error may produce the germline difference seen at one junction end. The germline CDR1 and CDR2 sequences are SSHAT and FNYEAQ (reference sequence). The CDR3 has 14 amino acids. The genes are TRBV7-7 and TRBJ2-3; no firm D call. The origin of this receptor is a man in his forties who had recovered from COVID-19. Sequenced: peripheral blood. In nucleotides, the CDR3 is TGTGCCAGCAGCCCCCTTGATGGCACAAATACGCAGTATTTT. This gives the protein CASSPLDGTNTQYF.